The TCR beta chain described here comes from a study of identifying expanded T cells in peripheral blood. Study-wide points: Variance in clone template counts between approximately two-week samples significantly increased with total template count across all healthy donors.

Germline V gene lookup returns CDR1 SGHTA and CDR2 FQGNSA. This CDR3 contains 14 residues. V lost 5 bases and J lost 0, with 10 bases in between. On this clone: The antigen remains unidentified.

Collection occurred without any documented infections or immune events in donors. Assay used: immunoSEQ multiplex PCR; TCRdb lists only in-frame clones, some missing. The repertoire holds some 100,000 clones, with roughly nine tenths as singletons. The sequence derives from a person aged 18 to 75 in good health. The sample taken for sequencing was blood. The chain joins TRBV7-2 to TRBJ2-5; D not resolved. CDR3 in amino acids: CASSLGAHQETQYF. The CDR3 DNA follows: TGTGCCAGCAGCCTAGGTGCCCACCAAGAGACCCAGTACTTC.